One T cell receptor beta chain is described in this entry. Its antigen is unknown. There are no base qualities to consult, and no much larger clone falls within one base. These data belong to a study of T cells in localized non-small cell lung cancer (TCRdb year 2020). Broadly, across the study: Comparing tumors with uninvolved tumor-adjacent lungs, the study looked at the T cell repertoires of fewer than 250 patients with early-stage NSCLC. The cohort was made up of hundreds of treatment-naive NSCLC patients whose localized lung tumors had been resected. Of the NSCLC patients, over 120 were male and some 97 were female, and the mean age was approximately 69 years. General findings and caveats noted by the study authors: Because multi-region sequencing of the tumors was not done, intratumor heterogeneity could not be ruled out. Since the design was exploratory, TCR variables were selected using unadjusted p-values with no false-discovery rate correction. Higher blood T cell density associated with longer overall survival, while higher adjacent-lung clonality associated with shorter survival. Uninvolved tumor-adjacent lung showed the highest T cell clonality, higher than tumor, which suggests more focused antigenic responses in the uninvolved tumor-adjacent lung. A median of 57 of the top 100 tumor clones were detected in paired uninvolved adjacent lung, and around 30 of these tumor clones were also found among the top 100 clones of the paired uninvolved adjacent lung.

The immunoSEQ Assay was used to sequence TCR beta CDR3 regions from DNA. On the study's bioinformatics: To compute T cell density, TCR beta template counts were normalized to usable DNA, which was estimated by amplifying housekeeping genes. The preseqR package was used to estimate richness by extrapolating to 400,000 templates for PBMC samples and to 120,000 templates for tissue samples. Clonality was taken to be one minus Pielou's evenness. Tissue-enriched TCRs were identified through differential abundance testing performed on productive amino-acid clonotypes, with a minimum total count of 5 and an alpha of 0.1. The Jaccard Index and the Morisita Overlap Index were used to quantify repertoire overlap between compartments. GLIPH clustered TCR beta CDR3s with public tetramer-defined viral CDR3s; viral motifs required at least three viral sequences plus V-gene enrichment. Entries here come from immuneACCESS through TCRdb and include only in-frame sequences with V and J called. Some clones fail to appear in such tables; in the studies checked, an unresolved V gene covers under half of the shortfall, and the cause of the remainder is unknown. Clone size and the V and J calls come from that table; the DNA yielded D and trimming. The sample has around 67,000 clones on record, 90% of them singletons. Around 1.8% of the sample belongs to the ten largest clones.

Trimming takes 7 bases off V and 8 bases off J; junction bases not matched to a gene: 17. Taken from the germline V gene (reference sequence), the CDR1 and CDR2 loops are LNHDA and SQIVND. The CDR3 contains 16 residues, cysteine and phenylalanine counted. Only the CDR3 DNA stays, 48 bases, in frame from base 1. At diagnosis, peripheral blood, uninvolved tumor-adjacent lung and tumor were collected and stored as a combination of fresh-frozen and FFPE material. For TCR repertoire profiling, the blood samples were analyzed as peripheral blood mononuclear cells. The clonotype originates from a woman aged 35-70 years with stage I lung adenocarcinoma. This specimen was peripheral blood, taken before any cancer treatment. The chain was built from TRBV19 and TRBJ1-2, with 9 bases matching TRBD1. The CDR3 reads CASIQGRQGEPGGYTF. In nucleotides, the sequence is TGTGCCAGTATCCAGGGGCGACAGGGGGAGCCAGGGGGCTACACCTTC. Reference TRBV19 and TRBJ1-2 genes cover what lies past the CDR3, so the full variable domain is DGGITQSPKYLFRKEGQNVTLSCEQNLNHDAMYWYRQDPGQGLRLIYYSQIVNDFQKGDIAEGYSVSREKKESFPLTVTSAQKNPTAFYLCASIQGRQGEPGGYTFGSGTRLTVV.